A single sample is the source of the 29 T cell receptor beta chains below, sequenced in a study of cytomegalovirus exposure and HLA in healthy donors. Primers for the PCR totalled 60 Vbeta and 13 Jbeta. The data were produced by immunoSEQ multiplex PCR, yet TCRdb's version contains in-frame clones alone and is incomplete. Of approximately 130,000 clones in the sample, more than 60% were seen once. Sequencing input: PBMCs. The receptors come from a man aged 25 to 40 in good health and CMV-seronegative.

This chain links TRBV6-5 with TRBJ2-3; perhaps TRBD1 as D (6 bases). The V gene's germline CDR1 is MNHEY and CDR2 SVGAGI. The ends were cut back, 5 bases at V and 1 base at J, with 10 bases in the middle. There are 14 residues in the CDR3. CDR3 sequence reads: CASSSRTGTDTQYF. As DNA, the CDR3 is TGTGCCAGCAGTAGCAGGACAGGCACAGATACGCAGTATTTT.

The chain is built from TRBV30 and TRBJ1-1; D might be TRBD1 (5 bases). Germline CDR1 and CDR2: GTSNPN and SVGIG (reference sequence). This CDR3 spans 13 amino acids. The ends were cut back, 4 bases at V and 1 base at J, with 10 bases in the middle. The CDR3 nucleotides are TGTGCCTGGACCAAGACAGCGAACACTGAAGCTTTCTTT. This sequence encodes CAWTKTANTEAFF. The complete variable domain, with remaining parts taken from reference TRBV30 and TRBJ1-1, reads SQTIHQWPATLVQPVGSPLSLECTVEGTSNPNLYWYRQAAGRGLQLLFYSVGIGQISSEVPQNLSASRPQDRQFILSSKKLLLSDSGFYLCAWTKTANTEAFFGQGTRLTVV.

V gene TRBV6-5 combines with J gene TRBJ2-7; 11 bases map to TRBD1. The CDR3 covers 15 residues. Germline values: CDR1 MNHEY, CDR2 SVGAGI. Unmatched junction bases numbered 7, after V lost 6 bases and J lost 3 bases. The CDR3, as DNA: TGTGCCAGCAGGCCTCGGACAGGGGGCGGCTACGAGCAGTACTTC. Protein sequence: CASRPRTGGGYEQYF.

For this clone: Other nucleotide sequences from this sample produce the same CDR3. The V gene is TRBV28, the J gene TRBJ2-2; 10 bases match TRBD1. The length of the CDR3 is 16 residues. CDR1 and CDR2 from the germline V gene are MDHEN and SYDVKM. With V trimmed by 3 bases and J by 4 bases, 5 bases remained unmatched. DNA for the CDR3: TGTGCCAGCAGTTTTCGACAGGGGGCGGGCACCGGGGAGCTGTTTTTT. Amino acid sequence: CASSFRQGAGTGELFF.

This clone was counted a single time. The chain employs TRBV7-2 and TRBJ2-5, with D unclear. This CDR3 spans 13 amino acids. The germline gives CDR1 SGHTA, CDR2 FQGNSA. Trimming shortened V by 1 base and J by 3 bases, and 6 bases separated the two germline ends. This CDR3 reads CASSLVREETQYF. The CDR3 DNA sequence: TGTGCCAGCAGCTTAGTTCGGGAAGAGACCCAGTACTTC.

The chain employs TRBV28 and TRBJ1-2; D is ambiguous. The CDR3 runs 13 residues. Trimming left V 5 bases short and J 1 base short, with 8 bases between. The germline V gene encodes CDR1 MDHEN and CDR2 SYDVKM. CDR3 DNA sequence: TGTGCCAGCAGTCGTACAGATAACTATGGCTACACCTTC. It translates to CASSRTDNYGYTF.

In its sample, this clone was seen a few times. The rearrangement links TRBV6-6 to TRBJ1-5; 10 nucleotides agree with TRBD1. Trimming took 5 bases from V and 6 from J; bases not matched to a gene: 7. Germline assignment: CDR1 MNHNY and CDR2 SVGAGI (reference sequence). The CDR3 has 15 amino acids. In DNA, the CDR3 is TGTGCCAGCAGTCAGGGACAGGGGAGGCTTCAGCCCCAGCATTTT. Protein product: CASSQGQGRLQPQHF.

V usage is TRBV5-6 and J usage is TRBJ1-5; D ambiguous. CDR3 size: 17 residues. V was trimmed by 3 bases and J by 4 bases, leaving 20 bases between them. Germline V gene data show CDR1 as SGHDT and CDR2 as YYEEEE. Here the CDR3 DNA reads TGTGCCAGCAGCTCGACCGAGGGAAGGGTGGGTAATCAGCCCCAGCATTTT. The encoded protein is CASSSTEGRVGNQPQHF.

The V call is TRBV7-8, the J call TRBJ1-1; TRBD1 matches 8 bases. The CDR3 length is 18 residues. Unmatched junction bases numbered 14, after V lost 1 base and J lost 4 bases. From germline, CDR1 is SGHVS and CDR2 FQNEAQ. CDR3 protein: CASSLDGLGRGHFTEAFF. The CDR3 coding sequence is TGTGCCAGCAGCTTAGATGGGCTGGGCAGGGGGCATTTCACTGAAGCTTTCTTT.

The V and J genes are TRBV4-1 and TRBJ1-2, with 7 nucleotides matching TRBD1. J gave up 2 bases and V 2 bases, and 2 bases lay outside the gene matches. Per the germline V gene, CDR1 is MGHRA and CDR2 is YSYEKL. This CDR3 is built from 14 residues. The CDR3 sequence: CASSQPTGNYGYTF. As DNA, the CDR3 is TGCGCCAGCAGCCAACCGACAGGGAACTATGGCTACACCTTC.

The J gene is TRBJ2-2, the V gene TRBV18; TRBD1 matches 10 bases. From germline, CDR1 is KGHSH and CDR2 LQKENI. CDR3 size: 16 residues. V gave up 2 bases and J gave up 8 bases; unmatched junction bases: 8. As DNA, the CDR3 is TGTGCCAGCTCACCAATGAGACAGGGGGCCGGTGGGGAGCTGTTTTTT. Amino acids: CASSPMRQGAGGELFF.

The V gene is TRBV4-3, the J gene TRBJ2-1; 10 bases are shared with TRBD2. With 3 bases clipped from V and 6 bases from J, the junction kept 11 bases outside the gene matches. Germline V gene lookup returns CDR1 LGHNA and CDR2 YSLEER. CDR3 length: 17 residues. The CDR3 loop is CASSQALWTSGTNEQFF. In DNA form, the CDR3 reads TGCGCCAGCAGCCAGGCCCTCTGGACTAGCGGTACCAATGAGCAGTTCTTC.

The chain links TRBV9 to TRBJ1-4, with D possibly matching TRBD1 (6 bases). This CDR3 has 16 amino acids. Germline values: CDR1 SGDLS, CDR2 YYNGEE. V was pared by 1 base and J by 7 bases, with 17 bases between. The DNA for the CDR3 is TGTGCCAGCAGCGTAATGGATTTCAGGGGTGGTGAAAAACTGTTTTTT. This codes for CASSVMDFRGGEKLFF.

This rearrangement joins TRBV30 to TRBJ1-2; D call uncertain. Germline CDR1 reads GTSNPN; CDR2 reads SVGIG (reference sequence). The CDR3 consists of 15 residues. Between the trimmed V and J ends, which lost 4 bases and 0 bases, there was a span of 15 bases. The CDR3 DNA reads TGTGCCTGGACCAGAGATCTACTAGCTAACTATGGCTACACCTTC. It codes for CAWTRDLLANYGYTF.

CDR3 protein: CASSLGLAGWEYF. The CDR3 coding sequence is TGCGCCAGCAGCTTGGGACTAGCGGGGTGGGAGTATTTT. The chain recombines TRBV5-1 with TRBJ2-3, with 11 positions matching TRBD2. V was clipped by 0 bases and J by 13 bases; unmatched bases: 4. This CDR3 comprises 13 residues. Germline V CDR1 and CDR2: SGHRS, YFSETQ.

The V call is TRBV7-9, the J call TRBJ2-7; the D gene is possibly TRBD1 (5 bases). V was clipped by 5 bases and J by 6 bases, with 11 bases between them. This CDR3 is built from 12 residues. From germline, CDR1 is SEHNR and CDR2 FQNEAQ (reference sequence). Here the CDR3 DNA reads TGTGCCAGCAGCCCCCAGGGCTTCGAGCAGTACTTC. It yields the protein CASSPQGFEQYF. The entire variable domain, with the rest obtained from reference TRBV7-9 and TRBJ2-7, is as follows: DTGVSQNPRHKITKRGQNVTFRCDPISEHNRLYWYRQTLGQGPEFLTYFQNEAQLEKSRLLSDRFSAERPKGSFSTLEIQRTEQGDSAMYLCASSPQGFEQYFGPGTRLTVT.

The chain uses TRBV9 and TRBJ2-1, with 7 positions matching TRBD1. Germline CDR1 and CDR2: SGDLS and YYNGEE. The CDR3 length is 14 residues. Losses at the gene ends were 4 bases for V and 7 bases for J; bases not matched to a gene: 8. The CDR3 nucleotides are TGTGCCAGCAGCCCGACAGGGCTCCCTAATGAGCAGTTCTTC. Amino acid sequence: CASSPTGLPNEQFF.

The CDR3 coding sequence is TGCGCCAGCAGCACCGGGACAGGGCTGTCTGGAAACACCATATATTTT. It translates to CASSTGTGLSGNTIYF. The rearrangement links TRBV5-1 to TRBJ1-3; the match to TRBD1 covers 9 bases. CDR1 and CDR2 from the germline V gene are SGHRS and YFSETQ. This CDR3 region has 16 residues. The J segment lost 1 base and the V segment lost 4 bases, leaving 6 bases of the junction unmatched.

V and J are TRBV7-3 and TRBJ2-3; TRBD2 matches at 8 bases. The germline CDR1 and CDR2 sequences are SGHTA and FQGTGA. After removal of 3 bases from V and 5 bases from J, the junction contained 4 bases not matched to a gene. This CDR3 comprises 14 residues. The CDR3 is CASSLAGGKDTQYF. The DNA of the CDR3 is TGTGCCAGCAGCTTGGCGGGGGGAAAAGATACGCAGTATTTT.

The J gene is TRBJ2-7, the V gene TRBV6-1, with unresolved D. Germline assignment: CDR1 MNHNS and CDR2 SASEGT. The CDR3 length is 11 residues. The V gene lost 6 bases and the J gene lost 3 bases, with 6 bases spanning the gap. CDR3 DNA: TGTGCCAGCAGCCCTATCTACGAGCAGTACTTC. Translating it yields CASSPIYEQYF.

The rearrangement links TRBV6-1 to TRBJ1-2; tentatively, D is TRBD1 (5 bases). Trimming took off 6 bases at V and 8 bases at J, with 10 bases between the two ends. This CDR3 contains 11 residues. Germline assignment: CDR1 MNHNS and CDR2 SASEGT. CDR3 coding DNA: TGTGCCAGCAGCAGGGTATCCGGCTACACCTTC. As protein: CASSRVSGYTF.

The CDR3 spells CASSPRQGSTDTQYF. The CDR3 region has the DNA TGTGCCAGCTCACCACGACAGGGCTCCACAGATACGCAGTATTTT. The J gene is TRBJ2-3, the V gene TRBV18, with 7 bases identical to TRBD1. The CDR3 is 15 residues long. Germline-derived CDR1 and CDR2 are KGHSH and LQKENI. The V segment lost 1 base and the J segment 2 bases; nucleotides outside the gene matches: 3.

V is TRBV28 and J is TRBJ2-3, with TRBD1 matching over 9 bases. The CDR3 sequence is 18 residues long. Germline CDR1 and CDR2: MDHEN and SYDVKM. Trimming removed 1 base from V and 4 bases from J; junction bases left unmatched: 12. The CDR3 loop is CASSLFGVGTGSADTQYF. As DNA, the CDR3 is TGTGCCAGCAGTTTATTTGGGGTGGGGACAGGGAGCGCAGATACGCAGTATTTT.

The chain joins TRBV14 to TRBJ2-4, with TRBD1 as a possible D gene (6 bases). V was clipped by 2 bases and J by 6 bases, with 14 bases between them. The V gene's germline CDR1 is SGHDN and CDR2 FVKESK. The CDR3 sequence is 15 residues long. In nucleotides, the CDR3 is TGTGCCAGCAGCCAACAAGGGGGTGTTATAAACATTCAGTACTTC. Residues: CASSQQGGVINIQYF.

The CDR3 loop is CASSQTGDQPQHF. Here the CDR3 DNA reads TGTGCCAGCTCACAAACAGGAGATCAGCCCCAGCATTTT. The J gene is TRBJ1-5, the V gene TRBV18; maybe TRBD1 (5 bases). The CDR3 contains 13 residues. Germline lookup yields CDR1 KGHSH and CDR2 LQKENI. V lost 4 bases, J lost 5 bases, and 9 bases lay in between.

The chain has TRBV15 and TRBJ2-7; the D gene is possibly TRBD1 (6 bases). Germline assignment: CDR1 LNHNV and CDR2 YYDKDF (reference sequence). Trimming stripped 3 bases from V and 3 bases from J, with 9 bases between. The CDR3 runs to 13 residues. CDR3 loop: CATSSDRLYEQYF. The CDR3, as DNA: TGTGCCACCAGCAGCGACAGGCTCTACGAGCAGTACTTC.

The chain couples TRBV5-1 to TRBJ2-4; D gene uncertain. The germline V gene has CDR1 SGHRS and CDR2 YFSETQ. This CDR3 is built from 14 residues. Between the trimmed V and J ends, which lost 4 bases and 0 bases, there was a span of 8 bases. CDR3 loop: CASSQTLAKNIQYF. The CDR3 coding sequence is TGCGCCAGCAGCCAAACTTTAGCCAAAAACATTCAGTACTTC.

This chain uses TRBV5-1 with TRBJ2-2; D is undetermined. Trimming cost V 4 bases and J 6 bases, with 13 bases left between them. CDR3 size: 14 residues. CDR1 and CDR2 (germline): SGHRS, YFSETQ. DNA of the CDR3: TGCGCCAGCAGCACCCCACCACAGCCCGGGGAGCTGTTTTTT. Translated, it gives CASSTPPQPGELFF. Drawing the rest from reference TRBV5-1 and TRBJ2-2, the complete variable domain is KAGVTQTPRYLIKTRGQQVTLSCSPISGHRSVSWYQQTPGQGLQFLFEYFSETQRNKGNFPGRFSGRQFSNSRSEMNVSTLELGDSALYLCASSTPPQPGELFFGEGSRLTVL.

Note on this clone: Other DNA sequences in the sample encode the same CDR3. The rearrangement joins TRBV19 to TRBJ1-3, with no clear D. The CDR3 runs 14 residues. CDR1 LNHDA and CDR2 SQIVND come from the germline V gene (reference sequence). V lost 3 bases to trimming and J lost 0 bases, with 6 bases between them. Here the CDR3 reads CASSIRSSGNTIYF. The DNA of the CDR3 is TGTGCCAGTAGTATCCGGAGCTCTGGAAACACCATATATTTT. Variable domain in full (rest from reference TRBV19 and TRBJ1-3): DGGITQSPKYLFRKEGQNVTLSCEQNLNHDAMYWYRQDPGQGLRLIYYSQIVNDFQKGDIAEGYSVSREKKESFPLTVTSAQKNPTAFYLCASSIRSSGNTIYFGEGSWLTVV.